The 12 T cell receptor beta chains given below trace back to one sample, sequenced in a study of CD8 T cells in Susac syndrome. RNA, at about 0.45 to 1 ug, was reverse transcribed with random hexamers. TCRdb re-called the immunoSEQ multiplex PCR reads through MiXCR, storing one row per CDR3 protein. The data contain about 300,000 distinct CDR3 sequences, over 75% of them singletons. Sequencing input: CD8+ T cells from PBMCs. These receptors came from a human donor with multiple sclerosis.

The chain links TRBV9 to TRBJ1-4; tentatively, D is TRBD1 (6 bases). The germline gives CDR1 SGDLS, CDR2 YYNGEE. This CDR3 comprises 16 residues. With 2 bases removed from V and 0 bases from J, the gap between germline ends came to 11 bases. The CDR3: CASSVGTFATNEKLFF. DNA for the CDR3: TGTGCCAGCAGCGTCGGGACATTCGCAACTAATGAAAAACTGTTTTTT.

The V gene is TRBV19, the J gene TRBJ1-5, with 7 bases lining up with TRBD1. After removal of 4 bases from V and 7 bases from J, the junction contained 10 bases not matched to a gene. CDR1 and CDR2 (germline): LNHDA, SQIVND (reference sequence). CDR3 length: 15 residues. The DNA of the CDR3 is TGTGCCAGTAGTAAGTCATCGACAGGGAACCAGCCCCAGCATTTT. Residues: CASSKSSTGNQPQHF.

The V and J genes are TRBV9 and TRBJ2-3; perhaps TRBD1 as D (6 bases). The CDR3 has 15 amino acids. Germline CDR1 SGDLS, CDR2 YYNGEE. The ends were cut back, 1 base at V and 2 bases at J, with 11 bases in the middle. In nucleotides, the CDR3 is TGTGCCAGCAGCGTAATACGGACAGACACAGATACGCAGTATTTT. Amino acids: CASSVIRTDTDTQYF.

The chain links TRBV7-2 to TRBJ2-5, with 12 positions matching TRBD2. From germline, CDR1 is SGHTA and CDR2 FQGNSA. The CDR3 is 15 amino acids. V was clipped by 3 bases and J by 1 base; unmatched bases: 0. The CDR3 spells CASSLTSGGQETQYF. The CDR3 bases are TGTGCCAGCAGCTTGACTAGCGGGGGCCAAGAGACCCAGTACTTC.

V usage is TRBV4-2 and J usage is TRBJ2-7; TRBD1 is a possible D gene (5 bases). The CDR3 is 17 amino acids. Germline CDR1 reads LGHNA; CDR2 reads YNFKEQ. With 0 bases removed from V and 4 bases from J, the gap between germline ends came to 19 bases. The CDR3 nucleotides are TGTGCCAGCAGCCAAGATGATGGGCAGGGAAGGTCGTACGAGCAGTACTTC. This encodes CASSQDDGQGRSYEQYF.

With regard to this clonotype: Sequence at one end of the junction differs from germline and may be a read error. The chain carries TRBV30 and TRBJ2-2; no clear D. CDR3 length equals 13 residues. Germline V gives CDR1 GTSNPN, CDR2 SVGIG (reference sequence). DNA of the CDR3: TGTTCCTGGAGTGTAGTGTATAACGGGGAGCTGTTTTTT. It specifies CSWSVVYNGELFF.

The chain carries TRBV27 and TRBJ1-1; D gene unclear. Trimming took off 4 bases at V and 4 bases at J, with 16 bases between the two ends. Germline CDR1 MNHEY, CDR2 SMNVEV (reference sequence). The CDR3 totals 15 residues. The CDR3 DNA reads as TGTGCCAGCAGTTCCCGGGCGTTATGCTGCACTGAAGCTTTCTTT. Translated: CASSSRALCCTEAFF.

V and J are TRBV20-1 and TRBJ1-4; 8 bases fit TRBD1. Germline V lookup: CDR1 DFQATT, CDR2 SNEGSKA (reference sequence). This CDR3 region has 13 residues. The junction had 15 bases not matched to a gene; V was cut back by 6 bases and J by 15 bases. This CDR3 is CSAGEGQGEVMFF. In DNA form, the CDR3 reads TGCAGTGCGGGGGAAGGACAGGGAGAGGTTATGTTTTTT.

This chain connects TRBV9 to TRBJ2-1; D is perhaps TRBD2 (6 bases). Germline V gives CDR1 SGDLS, CDR2 YYNGEE. Trimming removed 2 bases from V and 7 bases from J, with 19 bases in between. This CDR3 has 16 amino acids. The CDR3 reads CASSVFGGSGVNEQFF. CDR3 in DNA: TGTGCCAGCAGCGTCTTTGGAGGGTCGGGGGTTAATGAGCAGTTCTTC.

This clonotype was observed a single time. The rearrangement joins TRBV27 to TRBJ2-7; 7 bases line up with TRBD2. The CDR3 has 14 amino acids. V was pared by 6 bases and J by 7 bases, with 12 bases of the junction left unmatched. Looked up from germline, CDR1 is MNHEY and CDR2 is SMNVEV (reference sequence). CDR3 coding DNA: TGTGCCAGCAGGGGGGAGGGAGGGTATGGGGAGCAGTACTTC. Its translation: CASRGEGGYGEQYF.

The rearrangement uses TRBV4-1 and TRBJ2-1; D may be TRBD2 (5 bases). Germline CDR1 reads MGHRA; CDR2 reads YSYEKL. Trimming removed 10 bases from V and 7 bases from J, with 14 bases in between. This CDR3 is 12 amino acids long. Written as DNA, the CDR3 is TGCGCCACCGGACTCCGGGAAAATGAGCAGTTCTTC. It is translated as CATGLRENEQFF.

This clonotype was seen only a few times. The gene calls are TRBV28 and TRBJ2-7; a weak D match, TRBD1 (5 bases). Germline CDR1 MDHEN, CDR2 SYDVKM. This CDR3 is 16 amino acids long. Trimming stripped 1 base from V and 2 bases from J, with 15 bases between. This CDR3 reads CASSLFPGRATYEQYF. Written as DNA, the CDR3 is TGTGCCAGCAGTTTATTTCCGGGCAGGGCTACCTACGAGCAGTACTTC.